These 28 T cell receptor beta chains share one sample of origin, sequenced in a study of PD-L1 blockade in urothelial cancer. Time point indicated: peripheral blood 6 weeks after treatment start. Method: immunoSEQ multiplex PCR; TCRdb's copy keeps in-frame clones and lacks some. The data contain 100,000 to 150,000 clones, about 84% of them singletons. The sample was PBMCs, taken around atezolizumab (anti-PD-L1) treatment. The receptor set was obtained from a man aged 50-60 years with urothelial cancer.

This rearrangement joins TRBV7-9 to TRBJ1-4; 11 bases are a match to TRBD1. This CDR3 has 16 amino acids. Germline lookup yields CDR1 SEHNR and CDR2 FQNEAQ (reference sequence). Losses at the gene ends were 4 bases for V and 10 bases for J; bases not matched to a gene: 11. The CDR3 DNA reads TGTGCCAGCAGCTCGGGTTTGGACAGGGGGCAGGGAAAACTGTTTTTT. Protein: CASSSGLDRGQGKLFF.

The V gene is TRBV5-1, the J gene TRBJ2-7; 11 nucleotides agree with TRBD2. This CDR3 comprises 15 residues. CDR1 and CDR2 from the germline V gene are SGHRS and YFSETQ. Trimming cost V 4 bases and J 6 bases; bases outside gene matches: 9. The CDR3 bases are TGCGCCAGCAGCAAAACGACTAGCGGGACGACCGAGCAGTACTTC. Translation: CASSKTTSGTTEQYF.

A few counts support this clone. Here the CDR3 reads CASSPYPQQPQHF. In nucleotides, the CDR3 is TGTGCCAGCAGTCCGTACCCCCAGCAGCCCCAGCATTTT. V is TRBV28 and J is TRBJ1-5; D unclear. Germline assignment: CDR1 MDHEN and CDR2 SYDVKM. This CDR3 is built from 13 residues. V lost 5 bases to trimming and J lost 7 bases, with 12 bases between them.

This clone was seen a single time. CDR3 in amino acids: CATSRDRGHLGYTF. The DNA of the CDR3 is TGTGCCACCAGCAGGGACAGGGGGCATCTTGGCTACACCTTC. V is TRBV15 and J is TRBJ1-2, with TRBD1 identical over 11 bases. Trimming at V came to 3 bases and at J to 7 bases, leaving 4 bases not matched to a gene. Germline CDR1 reads LNHNV; CDR2 reads YYDKDF (reference sequence). The CDR3 is made up of 14 amino acids.

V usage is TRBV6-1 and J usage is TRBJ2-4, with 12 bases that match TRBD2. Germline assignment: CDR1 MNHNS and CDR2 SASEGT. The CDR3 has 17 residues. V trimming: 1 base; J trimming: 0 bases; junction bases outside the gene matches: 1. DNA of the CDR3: TGTGCCAGCAGTGAAGGGGGACTAGCGGGAGCCAAAAACATTCAGTACTTC. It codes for CASSEGGLAGAKNIQYF.

DNA of the CDR3: TGTGCCAGCAGCCCTGGACAAGCCACAGATACGCAGTATTTT. Translation gives CASSPGQATDTQYF. The chain is built from TRBV5-4 and TRBJ2-3, with D possibly matching TRBD1 (5 bases). Germline V gene data show CDR1 as SGHNT and CDR2 as YYREEE (reference sequence). The CDR3 is made up of 14 amino acids. Trimming removed 4 bases at V and 2 bases at J, with 11 bases between.

The CDR3 nucleotides read TGTGCCAGCAGCGTAAAGCGTACCACCAACAATGAGCAGTTCTTC. It yields the protein CASSVKRTTNNEQFF. The chain has TRBV9 and TRBJ2-1; D unclear. Germline lookup yields CDR1 SGDLS and CDR2 YYNGEE. The CDR3 sequence is 15 residues long. V was clipped by 1 base and J by 5 bases, with 13 bases between them. Drawing the rest from reference TRBV9 and TRBJ2-1, the complete variable domain is DSGVTQTPKHLITATGQRVTLRCSPRSGDLSVYWYQQSLDQGLQFLIQYYNGEERAKGNILERFSAQQFPDLHSELNLSSLELGDSALYFCASSVKRTTNNEQFFGPGTRLTVL.

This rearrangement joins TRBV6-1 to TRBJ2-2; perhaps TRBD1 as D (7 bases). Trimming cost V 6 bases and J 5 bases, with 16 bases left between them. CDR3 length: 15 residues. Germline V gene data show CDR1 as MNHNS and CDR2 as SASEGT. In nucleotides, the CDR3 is TGTGCCAGCAGCCTCGGGCAGGGGGGTACCGGGGAGCTGTTTTTT. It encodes CASSLGQGGTGELFF.

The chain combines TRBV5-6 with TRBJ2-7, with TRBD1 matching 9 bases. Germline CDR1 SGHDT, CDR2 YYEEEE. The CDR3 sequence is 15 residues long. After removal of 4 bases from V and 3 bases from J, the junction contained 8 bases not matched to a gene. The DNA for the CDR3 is TGTGCCAGCAGCACGGGACAGGGTATAAACTACGAGCAGTACTTC. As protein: CASSTGQGINYEQYF.

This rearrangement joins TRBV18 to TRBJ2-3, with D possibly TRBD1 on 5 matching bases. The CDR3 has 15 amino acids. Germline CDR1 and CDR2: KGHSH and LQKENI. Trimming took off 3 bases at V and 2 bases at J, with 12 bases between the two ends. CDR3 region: CASSPRQGTTDTQYF. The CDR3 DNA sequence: TGTGCCAGCTCACCCCGCCAGGGCACCACAGATACGCAGTATTTT.

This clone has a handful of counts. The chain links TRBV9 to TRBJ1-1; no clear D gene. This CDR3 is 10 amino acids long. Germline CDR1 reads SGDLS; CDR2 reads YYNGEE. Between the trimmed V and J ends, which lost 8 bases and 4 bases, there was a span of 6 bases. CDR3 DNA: TGTGCCAGACTGATCACTGAAGCTTTCTTT. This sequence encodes CARLITEAFF.

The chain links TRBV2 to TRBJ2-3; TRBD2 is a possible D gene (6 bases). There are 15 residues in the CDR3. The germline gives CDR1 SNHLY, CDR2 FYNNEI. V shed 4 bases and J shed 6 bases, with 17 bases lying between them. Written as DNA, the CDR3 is TGTGCCAGCAGTGGGGTGGCGGGACTGGGGGATACGCAGTATTTT. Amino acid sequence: CASSGVAGLGDTQYF.

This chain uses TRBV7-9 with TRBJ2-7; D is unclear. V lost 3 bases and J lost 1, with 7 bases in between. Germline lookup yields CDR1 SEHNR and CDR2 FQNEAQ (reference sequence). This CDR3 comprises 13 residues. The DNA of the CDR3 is TGTGCCAGCAGCTTCGACGGGTCCTACGAGCAGTACTTC. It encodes CASSFDGSYEQYF.

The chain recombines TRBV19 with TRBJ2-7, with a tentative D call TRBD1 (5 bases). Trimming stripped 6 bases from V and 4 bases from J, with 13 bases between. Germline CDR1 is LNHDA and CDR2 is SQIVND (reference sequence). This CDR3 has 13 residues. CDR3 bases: TGTGCCAGTAGCTCAGGGAATAAGTACGAGCAGTACTTC. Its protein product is CASSSGNKYEQYF.

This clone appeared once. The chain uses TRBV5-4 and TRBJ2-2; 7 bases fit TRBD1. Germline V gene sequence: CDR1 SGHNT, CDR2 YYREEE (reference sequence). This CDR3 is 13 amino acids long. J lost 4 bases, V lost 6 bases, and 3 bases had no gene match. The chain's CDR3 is CASNSGGTGELFF. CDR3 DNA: TGTGCCAGCAACTCAGGGGGCACCGGGGAGCTGTTTTTT.

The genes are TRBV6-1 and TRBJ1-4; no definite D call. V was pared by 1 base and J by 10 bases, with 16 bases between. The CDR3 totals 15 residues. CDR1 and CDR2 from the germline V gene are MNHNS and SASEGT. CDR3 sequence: CASSEVLIRMRKLFF. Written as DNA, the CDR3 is TGTGCCAGCAGTGAAGTCTTGATCCGAATGAGAAAACTGTTTTTT.

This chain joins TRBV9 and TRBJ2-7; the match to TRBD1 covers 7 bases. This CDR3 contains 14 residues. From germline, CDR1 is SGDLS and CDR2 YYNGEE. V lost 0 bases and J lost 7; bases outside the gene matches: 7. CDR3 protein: CASSVGTGAREQYF. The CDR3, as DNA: TGTGCCAGCAGCGTAGGGACAGGTGCTAGGGAGCAGTACTTC.

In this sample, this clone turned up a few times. For the CDR3, the DNA is TGTGCCAGCTCACCACCGACACGGAACACTGAAGCTTTCTTT. This translates into CASSPPTRNTEAFF. The chain uses TRBV18 and TRBJ1-1; D remains ambiguous. Germline V lookup: CDR1 KGHSH, CDR2 LQKENI. This CDR3 has 14 amino acids. V was cut by 0 bases and J by 1 base, with 6 bases left in between.

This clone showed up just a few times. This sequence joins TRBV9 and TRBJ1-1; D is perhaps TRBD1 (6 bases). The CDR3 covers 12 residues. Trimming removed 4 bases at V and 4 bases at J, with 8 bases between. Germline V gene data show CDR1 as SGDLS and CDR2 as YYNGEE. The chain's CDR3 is CASSTGSTEAFF. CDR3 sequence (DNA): TGTGCCAGCAGCACAGGGTCCACTGAAGCTTTCTTT.

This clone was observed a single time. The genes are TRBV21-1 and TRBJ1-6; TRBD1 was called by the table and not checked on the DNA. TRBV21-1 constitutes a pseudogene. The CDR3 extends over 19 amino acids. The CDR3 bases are TGTGCCAGCAGCCCCCTCGGGACAGATCGTAGCAGGTATAATTCACCCCTCCACTTT. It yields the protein CASSPLGTDRSRYNSPLHF.

The chain's CDR3 is CASSLILARSNEQFF. CDR3 DNA: TGTGCCAGCAGCTTAATCCTAGCAAGGAGCAATGAGCAGTTCTTC. The chain uses TRBV7-3 and TRBJ2-1; a weak D match, TRBD2 (5 bases). Trimming removed 1 base from V and 6 bases from J, with 13 bases in between. The CDR3 extends over 15 amino acids. The germline CDR1 and CDR2 sequences are SGHTA and FQGTGA.

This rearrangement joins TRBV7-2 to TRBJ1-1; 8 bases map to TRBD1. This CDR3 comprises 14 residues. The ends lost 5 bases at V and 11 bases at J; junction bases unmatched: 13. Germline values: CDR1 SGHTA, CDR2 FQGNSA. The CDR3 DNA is TGTGCCAGCAGCCTCAGACACAGACAGGGGTATGCTTTCTTT. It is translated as CASSLRHRQGYAFF. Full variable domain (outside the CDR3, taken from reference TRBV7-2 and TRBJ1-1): GAGVSQSPSNKVTEKGKDVELRCDPISGHTALYWYRQSLGQGLEFLIYFQGNSAPDKSGLPSDRFSAERTGGSVSTLTIQRTQQEDSAVYLCASSLRHRQGYAFFGQGTRLTVV.

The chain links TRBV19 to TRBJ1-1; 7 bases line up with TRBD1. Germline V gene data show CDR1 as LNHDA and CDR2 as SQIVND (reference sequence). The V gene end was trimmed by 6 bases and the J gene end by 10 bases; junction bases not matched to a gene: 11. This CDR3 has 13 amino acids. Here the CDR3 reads CASRMNTGATAFF. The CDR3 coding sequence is TGTGCCAGTAGAATGAACACAGGGGCAACAGCTTTCTTT.

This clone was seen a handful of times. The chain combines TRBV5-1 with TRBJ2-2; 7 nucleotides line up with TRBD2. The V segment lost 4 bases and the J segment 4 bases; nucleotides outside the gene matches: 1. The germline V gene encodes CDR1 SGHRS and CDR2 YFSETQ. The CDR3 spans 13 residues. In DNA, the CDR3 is TGCGCCAGCAGCCCTAGCGGCACCGGGGAGCTGTTTTTT. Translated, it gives CASSPSGTGELFF.

CDR3 sequence: CASSSGEYEGYTF. The CDR3 region has the DNA TGTGCCAGCAGCTCGGGGGAATACGAGGGCTACACCTTC. V usage is TRBV7-2 and J usage is TRBJ1-2; maybe TRBD1 (5 bases). Germline V CDR1 and CDR2: SGHTA, FQGNSA. The ends were cut back, 4 bases at V and 8 bases at J, with 14 bases in the middle. The CDR3 extends over 13 amino acids.

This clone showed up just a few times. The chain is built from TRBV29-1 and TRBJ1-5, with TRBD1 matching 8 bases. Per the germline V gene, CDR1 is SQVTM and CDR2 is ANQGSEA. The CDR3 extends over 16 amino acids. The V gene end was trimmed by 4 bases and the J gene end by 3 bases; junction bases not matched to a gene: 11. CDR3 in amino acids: CSVVETGTGTNQPQHF. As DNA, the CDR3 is TGCAGCGTTGTAGAAACCGGGACAGGCACCAATCAGCCCCAGCATTTT.

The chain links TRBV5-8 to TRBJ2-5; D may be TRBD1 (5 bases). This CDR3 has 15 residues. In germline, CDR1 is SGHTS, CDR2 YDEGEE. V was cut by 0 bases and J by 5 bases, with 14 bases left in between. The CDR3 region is CASSLGSDKGETQYF. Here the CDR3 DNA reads TGTGCCAGCAGCTTGGGGTCGGACAAGGGGGAGACCCAGTACTTC.

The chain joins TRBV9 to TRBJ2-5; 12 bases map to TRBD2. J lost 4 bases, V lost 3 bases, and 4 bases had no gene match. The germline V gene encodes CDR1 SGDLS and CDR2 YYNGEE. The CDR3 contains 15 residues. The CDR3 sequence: CASSARLAGVETQYF. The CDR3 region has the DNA TGTGCCAGCAGCGCGAGACTAGCGGGAGTAGAGACCCAGTACTTC.